What follows describes a single T cell receptor beta chain. The source of the sample is a study of blood T cells in healthy people across ages. With a J-beta primer mix and a sample-barcoded 5' primer, a second PCR ran 7 to 11 cycles. Via MiXCR, TCRdb re-called the 5' RACE reads, giving one row per CDR3 protein. The table shows about 1.4 million distinct CDR3 sequences, with approximately 59% occurring only once. Trimming pared 6 bases from V and 9 bases from J, leaving 11 bases between. CDR1 and CDR2 (germline): MNHNY, SVGAGI (reference sequence). CDR3 length: 11 residues. The TCR was taken from a man between 18 and 29 years old in good health. The chain joins TRBV6-6 to TRBJ1-2, with D perhaps TRBD1 (5 bases). The specimen was blood. The CDR3 sequence is CASRAQGSYTF. CDR3 bases: TGTGCCAGCAGGGCCCAGGGAAGCTACACCTTC.